This is a list of T cell receptor beta chains from one sample in a study of blood T cell repertoires in COVID-19. TCRdb keeps only in-frame clones here, not all; method: immunoSEQ multiplex PCR. This table holds 25,000 to 35,000 clones, 84% found once. Sequenced sample: peripheral blood. Every receptor here comes from a man aged 65-85 years with active COVID-19. CDR3s include the opening cysteine and the closing phenylalanine or tryptophan. Fields, in order: clone size, J gene, V gene, D gene, CDR3 protein, CDR3 DNA. A D gene is named only where the DNA matches it firmly. Size is omitted from some rows. Given values are once, few, many or a class for expanded clones.

-,TRBJ2-4,TRBV19,TRBD2,CASRMAGGGHLAKNIQYF,TGTGCCAGTAGAATGGCGGGGGGGGGTCACCTAGCCAAAAACATTCAGTACTTC
-,TRBJ1-1,TRBV19,TRBD1,CASSTTGVSTEAFF,TGTGCCAGTAGTACGACAGGGGTGAGCACTGAAGCTTTCTTT
-,TRBJ2-5,TRBV3-1/TRBV3-2,-,CASSQEGLRETQYF,TGTGCCAGCAGCCAAGAGGGGCTCCGAGAGACCCAGTACTTC
-,TRBJ1-5,TRBV28,-,CASRGEYSNQPQHF,TGTGCCAGTCGGGGAGAATATAGCAATCAGCCCCAGCATTTT
-,TRBJ2-7,TRBV7-2,TRBD1,CASSLARAGTGSSYEQCF,TGTGCCAGCAGCTTAGCGCGAGCGGGGACAGGGAGCTCCTACGAGCAGTGCTTC
-,TRBJ2-1,TRBV21-1,-,CASGSAGGPYNEQFF,TGTGCCAGCGGCTCAGCGGGGGGGCCCTACAATGAGCAGTTCTTC
-,TRBJ2-1,TRBV2,TRBD2,CASSDARGGRNNEQFF,TGTGCCAGCAGTGATGCGCGGGGGGGCCGGAACAATGAGCAGTTCTTC
-,TRBJ1-1,TRBV28,-,CASSLWGRGNTEAFF,TGTGCCAGCAGTTTGTGGGGGCGAGGGAACACTGAAGCTTTCTTT
-,TRBJ1-6,TRBV15,-,CATRTRAGSPLHF,TGTGCCACCAGGACGAGAGCAGGTTCACCCCTCCACTTT
-,TRBJ2-2,TRBV10-1,-,CASSGRDTDTGELFF,TGCGCCAGCAGTGGTCGGGACACTGACACCGGGGAGCTGTTTTTT
-,TRBJ2-5,TRBV28,-,CASRAAGQETQYF,TGTGCCAGCCGGGCGGCAGGGCAGGAGACCCAGTACTTC
once,TRBJ2-3,TRBV6-4,-,CASSAGRGDTQYF,TGTGCCAGCAGCGCAGGTCGAGGGGATACGCAGTATTTT
-,TRBJ2-7,TRBV18,-,CASSPSSYEQYF,TGTGCCAGCTCACCTAGCTCCTACGAGCAGTACTTC
-,TRBJ1-1,TRBV14,-,CASSQSRTVGTEAFF,TGTGCCAGCAGCCAATCCAGGACAGTGGGCACTGAAGCTTTCTTT
-,TRBJ2-1,TRBV7-2,-,CASSLSPLYNEQFF,TGTGCCAGCAGCTTAAGCCCTCTGTACAATGAGCAGTTCTTC
-,TRBJ1-2,TRBV18,TRBD1,CASSPRTTGADYGYTF,TGTGCCAGCTCACCAAGAACGACAGGGGCGGACTATGGCTACACCTTC
-,TRBJ2-7,TRBV4-1,TRBD1,CASSQETGVSYEQYF,TGCGCCAGCAGCCAAGAGACAGGGGTATCCTACGAGCAGTACTTC
-,TRBJ1-2,TRBV3-1/TRBV3-2,TRBD1,CASSPGQGAFGYTF,TGTGCCAGCAGCCCGGGACAGGGGGCGTTTGGCTACACCTTC
-,TRBJ2-6,TRBV5-1,TRBD1,CASSPRDRGTGANVLTF,TGCGCCAGCAGCCCCCGGGACAGGGGCACTGGGGCCAACGTCCTGACTTTC
-,TRBJ2-1,TRBV11-3,-,CASSLGAGYNEQFF,TGTGCCAGCAGCTTAGGGGCAGGTTACAATGAGCAGTTCTTC
few,TRBJ2-2,TRBV11-3,-,CASSLGRDGELFF,TGTGCCAGCAGCTTAGGGAGGGACGGGGAGCTGTTTTTT
-,TRBJ1-1,TRBV11-2,-,CASSLKGGNTEAFF,TGTGCCAGCAGCTTAAAAGGGGGGAACACTGAAGCTTTCTTT
few,TRBJ1-5,TRBV28,TRBD1,CASSPPGGRNQPQHF,TGTGCCAGCAGTCCCCCAGGGGGACGTAATCAGCCCCAGCATTTT
-,TRBJ2-5,TRBV9,TRBD1,CASSPRDRELGETQYF,TGTGCCAGCAGCCCCCGGGACAGGGAGTTGGGAGAGACCCAGTACTTC
-,TRBJ2-5,TRBV6-5,-,CASSSSGAQYF,TGTGCCAGCAGTTCATCCGGGGCCCAGTACTTC
-,TRBJ1-4,TRBV6-5,-,CASKSGVLNEKLFF,TGTGCCAGCAAATCCGGGGTGCTTAATGAAAAACTGTTTTTT
few,TRBJ2-7,TRBV5-4,TRBD2,CASSLGSGGYADEQYF,TGTGCCAGCAGCTTGGGTAGCGGGGGATATGCAGACGAGCAGTACTTC
-,TRBJ2-5,TRBV4-1,-,CASSQVSASAWETQYF,TGCGCCAGCAGCCAAGTGTCGGCTAGCGCGTGGGAGACCCAGTACTTC
-,TRBJ2-6,TRBV6-5,TRBD1,CATGQGESGANVLTF,TGTGCCACCGGACAGGGGGAGTCTGGGGCCAACGTCCTGACTTTC
-,TRBJ1-4,TRBV5-1,TRBD1,CASSLEGGRGEKLFF,TGCGCCAGCAGCTTGGAAGGGGGCCGGGGTGAAAAACTGTTTTTT
once,TRBJ1-5,TRBV7-8,TRBD1,CASSSRQGGQPQHF,TGTGCCAGCAGCTCCCGACAGGGGGGGCAGCCCCAGCATTTT
-,TRBJ2-1,TRBV11-3,TRBD2,CASSPNGERGTHNEQFF,TGTGCCAGCAGCCCGAATGGGGAGCGGGGTACCCACAATGAGCAGTTCTTC
-,TRBJ2-3,TRBV11-3,TRBD2,CASSVTRGADTQYF,TGTGCCAGCAGCGTTACCCGGGGGGCAGATACGCAGTATTTT
-,TRBJ1-2,TRBV5-6,-,CASSSGNQGAWGYGYTF,TGTGCCAGCAGCTCAGGCAACCAAGGGGCCTGGGGCTATGGCTACACCTTC
-,TRBJ1-2,TRBV10-1,TRBD1,CASSEPTRDRGVNGYTF,TGCGCCAGCAGTGAGCCGACCCGGGACAGGGGCGTGAATGGCTACACCTTC
-,TRBJ2-1,TRBV28,-,CASSLIRGSYNEQFF,TGTGCCAGCAGTTTAATCCGGGGGTCCTACAATGAGCAGTTCTTC
-,TRBJ1-1,TRBV7-3,TRBD1,CASSPIGQGTEAFF,TGTGCCAGCAGCCCGATTGGACAGGGCACTGAAGCTTTCTTT
-,TRBJ2-2,TRBV19,TRBD1,CASSIRAGGHSGELFF,TGTGCCAGTAGTATTCGGGCAGGGGGCCATTCCGGGGAGCTGTTTTTT
-,TRBJ2-7,TRBV2,-,CASRSGGYEQYF,TGTGCCAGCCGGTCCGGGGGATACGAGCAGTACTTC
-,TRBJ2-7,TRBV28,TRBD1,CASSLSHPKGQRNYYEQYF,TGTGCCAGCAGTTTATCTCACCCCAAGGGACAGAGAAATTACTACGAGCAGTACTTC
-,TRBJ2-5,TRBV30,-,CAWSVIRGETQYF,TGTGCCTGGAGTGTAATTAGGGGGGAGACCCAGTACTTC
-,TRBJ2-5,TRBV5-1,TRBD1,CASSPSGQTLRATQYF,TGCGCCAGCAGCCCCTCGGGACAGACCCTGAGGGCGACCCAGTACTTC
-,TRBJ1-1,TRBV7-2,TRBD1,CASSLTGATEAFF,TGTGCCAGCAGTTTGACAGGGGCGACTGAAGCTTTCTTT
once,TRBJ2-1,TRBV7-2,TRBD2,CASSLDVAGRYNEQFF,TGTGCCAGCAGCTTAGACGTAGCGGGGAGATACAATGAGCAGTTCTTC
-,TRBJ2-5,TRBV7-6,-,CASSFGVGAEETQYF,TGTGCCAGCAGCTTTGGGGTGGGGGCGGAGGAGACCCAGTACTTC
-,TRBJ2-7,TRBV6-5,TRBD1,CASSPGTASYEQYF,TGTGCCAGCAGCCCCGGGACAGCCTCCTACGAGCAGTACTTC
-,TRBJ2-7,TRBV11-1,-,CTSSPVSGPSYEQYF,TGTACCAGCAGCCCAGTATCAGGGCCTTCCTACGAGCAGTACTTC